Listed below are T cell receptor beta chains from one sample, sequenced in a study of T cells after somatic rescue of genetic block. Method: immunoSEQ multiplex PCR; TCRdb's copy keeps in-frame clones and lacks some. The repertoire holds roughly 110,000 clones, with about 89% as singletons. The source material was peripheral blood mononuclear cells (PBMCs). The receptors here all came from a woman aged 18-30 years. Each CDR3 is given without its conserved first and last residue. Some rows mark clone size as missing; the rest say once, few, many or name a class of expanded clone.

>many|TRBV6-5|TRBJ1-1
ASSEAENTEAF
>.|TRBV30|TRBJ1-5
AWETGTNQPQH
>.|TRBV18|TRBJ1-1
ASSLPDTEAF
>.|TRBV30|TRBJ1-3
AWTPVGLSGNTIY
>once|TRBV7-2|TRBJ2-7
ASSPDRGGYEQY
>.|TRBV5-4|TRBJ2-1
ASRPGGHKSSYNEQF
>.|TRBV5-4|TRBJ2-1
ASSLRGGNEQF
>.|TRBV10-3|TRBJ1-2
AISVGDGYT
>.|TRBV6-5|TRBJ1-1
ASEESPGPEAF
>few|TRBV30|TRBJ1-5
AWTYNQPQH
>.|TRBV7-2|TRBJ1-4
ASSLLPATNEKLF
>.|TRBV7-2|TRBJ2-5
ASSLTPGLAGGETQY
>.|TRBV4-3|TRBJ2-5
ASSQGGVSQETQY
>few|TRBV18|TRBJ2-2
ASSKPGQGNTGELF
>.|TRBV10-3|TRBJ1-2
AIKREQVYNYGYT
>.|TRBV29-1|TRBJ2-5
SVDKIGDLIQETQY
>.|TRBV5-1|TRBJ1-2
ASSLDRGSNYGYT
>.|TRBV6-1|TRBJ1-1
ASSEQGGYTEAF
>.|TRBV27|TRBJ1-2
ASRAQGLILRGYT
>.|TRBV19|TRBJ1-2
ASSWGGNYGYT
>.|TRBV19|TRBJ2-3
ASSIWTSGGITDTQY
>once|TRBV7-8|TRBJ1-1
ASSLSGENTEAF
>once|TRBV4-3|TRBJ2-7
ASSQDIVASTYEQY
>.|TRBV18|TRBJ1-2
ASSPETGGYGYT
>.|TRBV27|TRBJ1-1
ASSLGRQGATEAF
>.|TRBV7-6|TRBJ2-5
ASSLDMSGGLLETQY
>.|TRBV4-1|TRBJ2-7
ASSHDHLGYEQY
>once|TRBV7-9|TRBJ2-3
ASSRKRGGTDTQY
>.|TRBV13|TRBJ1-5
ASSFRTGGNQPQH
>.|TRBV7-2|TRBJ1-6
ASSFSGTAPLH
>.|TRBV7-9|TRBJ2-3
ASSFWGTSEDTQY
>.|TRBV18|TRBJ1-1
ASSPGGPLGTEAF
>few|TRBV6-1|TRBJ1-6
ASSLATGNNSPLH
>.|TRBV5-1|TRBJ2-1
ASSQTSGGSSYNEQF
>.|TRBV2|TRBJ1-1
ASSGGEAF
>.|TRBV28|TRBJ2-3
ASSLSSPFHTDTQY
>.|TRBV28|TRBJ1-5
ASSSTGTGVQPQH
>.|TRBV7-2|TRBJ1-5
ASSSDRNQPQH
>.|TRBV7-3|TRBJ2-5
ASSRRRDSQETQY
>.|TRBV2|TRBJ1-2
ASRKDSGEYGYT
>.|TRBV5-1|TRBJ2-2
ASSVGTLRTGELF
>.|TRBV5-1|TRBJ2-5
ASSLYGVRETQY
>.|TRBV30|TRBJ1-3
ASALGPNPSGNTIY
>.|TRBV2|TRBJ2-1
ASSAGHSYNEQF
>.|TRBV7-9|TRBJ2-7
ASSLTKSLDYANEQY
>.|TRBV6-6|TRBJ2-5
ASSPFAGTQETQY
>.|TRBV6-5|TRBJ1-1
ASSFERAVEAF
>once|TRBV7-3|TRBJ1-1
ASSLTGRDTEAF